Shown below are 10 T cell receptor beta chains from a single sample sequenced in a study of blood T cell repertoires in COVID-19. Sequencing used immunoSEQ multiplex PCR; TCRdb keeps in-frame clones, though not all of them. Of some 45,000 clones listed, approximately 88% are singletons. Sequencing was carried out using peripheral blood. These receptors were obtained from a human donor with active COVID-19. The donor label of this sample is uncertain.

The chain employs TRBV4-2 and TRBJ2-1, with TRBD2 identical over 10 bases. Germline CDR1 reads LGHNA; CDR2 reads YNFKEQ. The trim removed 4 bases at V and 7 bases at J, leaving 13 bases unmatched. The CDR3 extends over 17 amino acids. The CDR3 nucleotides read TGTGCCAGCAGCCCACAAGTCAGCGGGGGGGCGCGGAATGAGCAGTTCTTC. It encodes CASSPQVSGGARNEQFF.

V and J are TRBV2 and TRBJ1-3; no firm D call. The CDR3 runs 15 residues. The germline V gene encodes CDR1 SNHLY and CDR2 FYNNEI. V lost 2 bases to trimming and J lost 0 bases, with 8 bases between them. CDR3 region: CASSEQSVSGNTIYF. Written as DNA, the CDR3 is TGTGCCAGCAGTGAACAGAGCGTCTCTGGAAACACCATATATTTT.

A single count supports this clone. The V gene is TRBV19, the J gene TRBJ1-2; 7 bases line up with TRBD1. The CDR3 loop spans 14 amino acids. The V gene's germline CDR1 is LNHDA and CDR2 SQIVND (reference sequence). Trimming at V came to 5 bases and at J to 4 bases, leaving 7 bases not matched to a gene. CDR3 sequence: CASSHKGTAYGYTF. The DNA for the CDR3 is TGTGCCAGTAGTCATAAAGGGACAGCCTATGGCTACACCTTC. The whole variable domain, remainder taken from reference TRBV19 and TRBJ1-2, is DGGITQSPKYLFRKEGQNVTLSCEQNLNHDAMYWYRQDPGQGLRLIYYSQIVNDFQKGDIAEGYSVSREKKESFPLTVTSAQKNPTAFYLCASSHKGTAYGYTFGSGTRLTVV.

V gene TRBV5-1 combines with J gene TRBJ2-3; maybe TRBD2 (6 bases). V shed 7 bases and J shed 4 bases, with 13 bases lying between them. Germline V CDR1 and CDR2: SGHRS, YFSETQ. The CDR3 consists of 13 residues. The CDR3: CASGSGASDTQYF. The CDR3 DNA sequence: TGCGCCAGCGGATCGGGAGCGTCAGATACGCAGTATTTT.

This sequence joins TRBV5-1 and TRBJ2-5; 10 nucleotides line up with TRBD2. J lost 1 base, V lost 0 bases, and 6 bases had no gene match. Germline CDR1 reads SGHRS; CDR2 reads YFSETQ. The length of the CDR3 is 17 residues. CDR3 coding DNA: TGCGCCAGCAGCTTGGGGCTAGCGGGGGACCTCCAAGAGACCCAGTACTTC. Translation: CASSLGLAGDLQETQYF. Variable domain in full (rest from reference TRBV5-1 and TRBJ2-5): KAGVTQTPRYLIKTRGQQVTLSCSPISGHRSVSWYQQTPGQGLQFLFEYFSETQRNKGNFPGRFSGRQFSNSRSEMNVSTLELGDSALYLCASSLGLAGDLQETQYFGPGTRLLVL.

The J gene is TRBJ1-1, the V gene TRBV12-3 or TRBV12-4, with a weak D call TRBD1 (6 bases). Trimming stripped 6 bases from V and 6 bases from J, with 14 bases between. The length of the CDR3 is 13 residues. The CDR3 bases are TGTGCCAGCAGATCGACAGGTAGGGCTGAAGCTTTCTTT. Translating it yields CASRSTGRAEAFF.

This chain connects TRBV5-1 to TRBJ2-7, with D maybe TRBD1 (5 bases). CDR1 and CDR2 (germline): SGHRS, YFSETQ. The CDR3 length is 13 residues. Trimming removed 0 bases from V and 6 bases from J, with 10 bases in between. The chain's CDR3 is CASSLGGWGEQYF. CDR3 DNA sequence: TGCGCCAGCAGCTTGGGGGGCTGGGGCGAGCAGTACTTC. Together with reference TRBV5-1 and TRBJ2-7, the CDR3 gives the full variable domain: KAGVTQTPRYLIKTRGQQVTLSCSPISGHRSVSWYQQTPGQGLQFLFEYFSETQRNKGNFPGRFSGRQFSNSRSEMNVSTLELGDSALYLCASSLGGWGEQYFGPGTRLTVT.

In nucleotides, the CDR3 is TGCGCCAGCAGCAGCCCAGGGGGCGACTATGGCTACACCTTC. Its translation: CASSSPGGDYGYTF. This chain joins TRBV4-1 and TRBJ1-2; TRBD1 matches at 8 bases. Germline values: CDR1 MGHRA, CDR2 YSYEKL. The CDR3 is 14 residues long. J gave up 3 bases and V 5 bases, and 5 bases lay outside the gene matches.

CDR3 protein: CAWSGGQGGDEQYF. CDR3 DNA sequence: TGTGCCTGGAGTGGAGGACAAGGGGGAGACGAGCAGTACTTC. This chain joins TRBV30 and TRBJ2-7, with a weak D call TRBD1 (6 bases). V was pared by 1 base and J by 5 bases, with 15 bases between. CDR1 is GTSNPN and CDR2 is SVGIG in the germline V gene (reference sequence). The CDR3 is 14 amino acids.

The genes are TRBV27 and TRBJ2-4; maybe TRBD2 (5 bases). Germline V gene data show CDR1 as MNHEY and CDR2 as SMNVEV (reference sequence). The CDR3 consists of 15 residues. Trimming left V 2 bases short and J 0 bases short, with 8 bases between. CDR3 nucleotide sequence: TGTGCCAGCAGTTTAGTGGGAGTAGCCAAAAACATTCAGTACTTC. This encodes CASSLVGVAKNIQYF.